This T cell receptor beta chain was sequenced during a study of blood T cell repertoires in COVID-19. The CDR3 is 14 amino acids. V lost 5 bases and J 4 bases, leaving 14 bases between the germline ends. Germline assignment: CDR1 SGHTA and CDR2 FQGNSA. The table came from immunoSEQ multiplex PCR; TCRdb's copy has only in-frame clones and leaves some out. The sample holds about 120,000 clones, approximately 87% seen once. The V call is TRBV7-2, the J call TRBJ1-2, with D maybe TRBD1 (5 bases). The sequenced sample consisted of peripheral blood. This TCR came from a woman aged 45-65 years with acute or convalescent COVID-19. As DNA, the CDR3 is TGTGCCAGCAGCCCCGGGGGTGTCACCTATGGCTACACCTTC. This translates into CASSPGGVTYGYTF.